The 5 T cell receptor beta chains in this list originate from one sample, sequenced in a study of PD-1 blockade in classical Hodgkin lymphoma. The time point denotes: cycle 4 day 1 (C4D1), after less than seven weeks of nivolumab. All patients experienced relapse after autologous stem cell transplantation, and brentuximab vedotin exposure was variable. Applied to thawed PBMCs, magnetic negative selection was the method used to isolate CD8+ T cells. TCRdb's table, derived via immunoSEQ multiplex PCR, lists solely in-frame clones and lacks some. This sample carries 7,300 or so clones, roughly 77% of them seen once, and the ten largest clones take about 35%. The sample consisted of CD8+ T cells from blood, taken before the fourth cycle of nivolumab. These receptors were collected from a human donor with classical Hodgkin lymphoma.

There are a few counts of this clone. The CDR3, as DNA: TGTGCCACATACAGAGGTGGTCTTGGCTACACCTTC. Amino acids: CATYRGGLGYTF. The chain carries TRBV19 and TRBJ1-2; D is undetermined. The CDR3 extends over 12 amino acids. V was trimmed by 10 bases and J by 7 bases, leaving 16 bases between them. Germline V gives CDR1 LNHDA, CDR2 SQIVND (reference sequence). The full variable domain, rest sourced from reference TRBV19 and TRBJ1-2, is DGGITQSPKYLFRKEGQNVTLSCEQNLNHDAMYWYRQDPGQGLRLIYYSQIVNDFQKGDIAEGYSVSREKKESFPLTVTSAQKNPTAFYLCATYRGGLGYTFGSGTRLTVV.

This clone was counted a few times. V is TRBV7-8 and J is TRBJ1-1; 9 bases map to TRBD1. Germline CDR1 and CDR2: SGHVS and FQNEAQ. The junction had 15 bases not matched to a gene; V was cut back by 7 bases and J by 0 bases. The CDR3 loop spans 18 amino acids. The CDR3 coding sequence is TGTGCCAGCAAAGGTAGCGGGGACAGGGTAGACGTGAACACTGAAGCTTTCTTT. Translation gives CASKGSGDRVDVNTEAFF.

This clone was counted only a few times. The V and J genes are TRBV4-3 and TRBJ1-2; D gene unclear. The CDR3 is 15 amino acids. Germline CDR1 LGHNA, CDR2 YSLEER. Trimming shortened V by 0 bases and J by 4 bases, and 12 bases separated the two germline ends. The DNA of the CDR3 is TGCGCCAGCAGCCAAGATCGTGGGGTTGGCTATGGCTACACCTTC. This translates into CASSQDRGVGYGYTF.

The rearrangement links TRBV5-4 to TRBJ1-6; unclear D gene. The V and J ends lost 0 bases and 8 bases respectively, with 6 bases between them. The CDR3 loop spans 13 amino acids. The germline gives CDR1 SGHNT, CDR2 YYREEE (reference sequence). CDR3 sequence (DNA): TGTGCCAGCAGCTTGGGGGGAGATTCACCCCTCCACTTT. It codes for CASSLGGDSPLHF.

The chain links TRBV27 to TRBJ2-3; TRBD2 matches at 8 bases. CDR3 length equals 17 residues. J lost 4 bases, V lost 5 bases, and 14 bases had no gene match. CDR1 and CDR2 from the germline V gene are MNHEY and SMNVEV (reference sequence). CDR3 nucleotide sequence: TGTGCCAGCAGTCGCCTGGCTGGGACTAGGGTTTCAGATACGCAGTATTTT. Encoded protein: CASSRLAGTRVSDTQYF.